This T cell receptor beta chain was captured in a study of regulatory T cells in long-lasting Graves disease (TCRdb year 2021). With respect to the entire study: Patients with newly diagnosed Graves' disease had been on antithyroid drugs for under 3 months. This study used TCR sequencing and RNA sequencing of peripheral blood to compare persistent Graves' disease patients against newly diagnosed Graves' disease patients. The study took place in China and was registered as a clinical trial. TCR sequencing covered around 13 persistent and approximately 20 newly diagnosed Graves' disease patients, around 33 samples in total. Overall study outcomes, separate from this receptor: More public clonotypes were shared among persistent patients (about 2,800) than among newly diagnosed patients (966). Compared with newly diagnosed patients, patients with persistent Graves' disease had lower TCR Shannon entropy and fewer highly expanded clones, which suggests clonal expansion. Only peripheral blood was studied, because thyroid tissue, the primary lesion, was inaccessible. As a limitation, the authors acknowledged that the small sample size may reduce accuracy. Sequencing and analysis were limited to the TCR beta chain. Preferential use of TRBV28, TRBJ1-2 and TRBJ2-5 was observed in persistent disease, whereas TRBV20-1 and TRBJ2-1 were favored in newly diagnosed disease.

In light of the paper, this sample's time point label describes: newly diagnosed GD, antithyroid drugs for less than 3 months. For both TCR sequencing and RNA sequencing, RNA was extracted from PBMCs using TRIzol. The diagnosis of Graves' disease followed American Thyroid Association guidelines. Patients for the study were recruited at an endocrinology department in Xi'an, China. Each patient gave 7 to 9.5 milliliters of peripheral blood, collected in an EDTA anticoagulant tube. Ficoll Paque Plus density gradient separation was used to isolate PBMCs, and no further T cell sorting was performed. RNA quality was checked with an Agilent 2100 Bioanalyzer and agarose gel, and concentration with a NanoDrop 2000. The CDR3 runs 15 residues from the cysteine to the phenylalanine. CDR3 DNA only is kept here, 45 bases in frame from base 1. Trimming costs V 1 base and J 0 bases, and their ends lie 7 bases apart. CDR1 SGHTA and CDR2 FQGTGA are derived from the germline V gene.

With regard to this clonotype: Its antigen is not yet known. No per-base quality is available; no much larger clone lies one base away.

Libraries came from multiplex PCR. Sequenced on an Illumina HiSeq 4000. To build TCR beta libraries, CDR3 regions were amplified by Arm-PCR using iRepertoire HTBI primers. Gel purification was performed on PCR products prior to sequencing. The authors processed their data as follows. Gene usage analysis of CDR3 amino acid clonotypes relied on the roughly 60 TRBV and 13 to 15 TRBJ segments identified across samples. COPE and FqMerger were used to merge the filtered high-quality paired reads into contigs. BLAST was used to align contigs to IMGT TRBV, TRBD and TRBJ reference genes, with CDR3 defined following IMGT. Any clonotype with a frequency above 0.1% was counted as a highly expanded clone. Repertoire diversity was measured by Shannon entropy, and V-J evenness by the Gini coefficient. A clonotype found in more than one individual was treated as public. TCRdb passed the public sequencing reads through fastp at Q25 and MiXCR, retaining productive beta sequences. Under each unique CDR3 protein, matching rows form one entry showing the most common genes and DNA. It is TCRdb's table, rather than the study itself, that gives the V and J calls and clone size. The sample has some 330,000 distinct CDR3 sequences on record, roughly 10% of them singletons. Around 18% of the sample belongs to the ten largest clones.

In addition, the sample was reused for a study of T cells in Graves' hyperthyroidism and ophthalmopathy. As that second paper reports: A patient counted as having stable Graves' hyperthyroidism if no progression to ophthalmopathy occurred over 18 months of follow-up. Hyperthyroidism patients were newly diagnosed, with disease duration under 2 months, and aged 18 to 65 years. Exclusion was applied to patients with uncontrolled infections, other autoimmune diseases, pregnancy or lactation. Diagnoses were established on the basis of clinical symptoms, serum thyroxine and TRAb, thyroid ultrasound, and orbital computed tomography. The first round of RT-PCR for the TCR CDR3 was performed with the HTBI primer set and the Qiagen OneStep RT-PCR kit. Most expanded thyroid clonotypes (frequency above 0.001) were also detected in blood, suggesting blood repertoires may reflect thyroid immune responses. A model built on a 13 V-J signature distinguished ophthalmopathy from stable hyperthyroidism, reaching over 85% sensitivity and around 81% specificity in cross-validation and 80%/75% in testing. In validation, progression to ophthalmopathy was predicted by the model with 55% to 71% sensitivity and 72% to 85% specificity, a median of roughly 6 months before onset. A discovery cohort of about a hundred patients, roughly 45 with Graves' ophthalmopathy and fewer than 65 with stable Graves' hyperthyroidism, was used to find distinguishing TCR V-J signatures. Prospective prediction of ophthalmopathy was tested in an independent validation cohort of 18 hyperthyroidism patients and 15 to 17 patients who later progressed to ophthalmopathy. The 100 discovery patients were randomly split 7:3 into training and test sets. The study also compared thyroid tissue and blood T-cell repertoires from 6 or 7 Graves' hyperthyroidism patients. Following sampling, methimazole starting at 30 mg daily was given to hyperthyroidism patients, and high-dose intravenous methylprednisolone was given to ophthalmopathy patients. Libraries were constructed in a second round of multiplex PCR, after which size selection and purification were carried out. The libraries were sequenced on an Illumina HiSeq2000 using paired-end 100 bp reads. Raw data were processed with SOAPnuke, discarding reads with adapters, uncalled bases, mean Phred below 15, or no exact constant-primer or identifier match. COPE v1.2.5 was used to merge high-quality paired reads, and clonotypes were defined as unique nucleotide sequences. MiTCR v1.1 was used to align the clonotypes against IMGT TRBV, TRBD and TRBJ reference segments. Analysis was restricted to V-J combinations with a frequency above 0.0001, which covered about 99% of repertoires. The TCS score was defined as the ratio of F50 (clonal expansion) to E x V (chaos), calculated using BLOSUM62-based TCRdist between CDR3 peptides within each V-J. Welch's t-statistics and random forest reduced around 510 V-J features to 13, which were used in a naive Bayes classifier (R e1071). No statistical method was used to set the sample size in advance, and investigators knew the group allocation. The paper reports TCR Vbeta CDR3 sequencing of some 140 peripheral blood samples: over 40 ophthalmopathy, under 80 hyperthyroidism and around 17 progressor patients.

This TCR was recovered from a woman aged 18-35 years with Graves disease. Donor details come from another sample of the same person, matched by shared clones. The source was peripheral blood mononuclear cells (PBMCs), collected at new diagnosis, from a patient treated with antithyroid drugs. The V and J genes are TRBV7-3 and TRBJ2-1; the D gene is not confidently resolved. The bases read TGTGCCAGCAGCTTAAACTTACTCTCCTACAATGAGCAGTTCTTC. It translates as CASSLNLLSYNEQFF. Outside the CDR3, residues come from the reference TRBV7-3 and TRBJ2-1 proteins, so the full variable domain is: GAGVSQTPSNKVTEKGKYVELRCDPISGHTALYWYRQSLGQGPEFLIYFQGTGAADDSGLPNDRFFAVRPEGSVSTLKIQRTERGDSAVYLCASSLNLLSYNEQFFGPGTRLTVL.